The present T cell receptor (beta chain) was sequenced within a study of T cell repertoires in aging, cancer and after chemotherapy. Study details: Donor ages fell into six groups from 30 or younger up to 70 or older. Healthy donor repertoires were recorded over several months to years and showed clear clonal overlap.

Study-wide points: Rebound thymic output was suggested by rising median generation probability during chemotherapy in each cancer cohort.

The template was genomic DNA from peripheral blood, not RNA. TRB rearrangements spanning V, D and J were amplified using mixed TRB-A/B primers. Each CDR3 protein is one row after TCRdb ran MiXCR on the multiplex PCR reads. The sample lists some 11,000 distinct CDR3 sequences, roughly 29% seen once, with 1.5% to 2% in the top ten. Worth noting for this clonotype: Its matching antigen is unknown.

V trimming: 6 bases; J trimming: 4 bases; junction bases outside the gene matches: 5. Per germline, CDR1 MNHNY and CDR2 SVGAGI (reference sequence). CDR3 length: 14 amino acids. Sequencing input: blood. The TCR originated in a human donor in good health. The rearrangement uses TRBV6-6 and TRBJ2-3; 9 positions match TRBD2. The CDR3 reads CASRRAGGPDTQYF. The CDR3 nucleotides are TGTGCCAGCAGGAGGGCGGGAGGGCCAGATACGCAGTATTTT.